These 31 T cell receptor beta chains share one sample of origin, sequenced in a study of cytomegalovirus exposure and HLA in healthy donors. Amplification used 60 Vbeta primers and 13 Jbeta primers. TCRdb keeps only in-frame clones here, not all; method: immunoSEQ multiplex PCR. The repertoire holds more than 65,000 clones, with about 73% as singletons. The sample consisted of PBMCs. Every receptor here comes from a woman in her fifties or sixties in good health and CMV-seropositive.

The gene calls are TRBV16 and TRBJ1-6, with 7 bases that match TRBD1. CDR3 length: 14 residues. Germline V gene data show CDR1 as KGHSY and CDR2 as FQNENV. Trimming removed 3 bases from V and 9 bases from J; junction bases left unmatched: 5. CDR3 nucleotide sequence: TGTGCCAGCAGCCACTCTAGGACAGGTTCACCCCTCCACTTT. Translating gives CASSHSRTGSPLHF.

The chain recombines TRBV6-5 with TRBJ1-1, with a possible D match to TRBD1 (5 bases). The CDR3 runs to 15 residues. Trimming pared 2 bases from V and 5 bases from J, leaving 15 bases between. CDR1 is MNHEY, CDR2 SVGAGI, per germline. CDR3 amino acids: CASSYGPRVGTEAFF. For the CDR3, the DNA is TGTGCCAGCAGTTACGGTCCCAGGGTTGGTACTGAAGCTTTCTTT.

The chain links TRBV6-6 to TRBJ2-3, with D unclear. V lost 7 bases to trimming and J lost 2 bases, with 16 bases between them. This CDR3 is built from 15 residues. Per germline, CDR1 MNHNY and CDR2 SVGAGI (reference sequence). In DNA form, the CDR3 reads TGTGCCAGCACCCAAGGTAGCAGAGTCACAGATACGCAGTATTTT. Its protein is CASTQGSRVTDTQYF.

This clone showed up just a few times. V is TRBV10-3 and J is TRBJ1-1; D is perhaps TRBD1 (6 bases). The CDR3 length is 12 residues. V lost 4 bases, J lost 5 bases, and 8 bases lay in between. Per germline, CDR1 ENHRY and CDR2 SYGVKD. The CDR3 protein is CAISAQGTEAFF. For the CDR3, the DNA is TGTGCCATCAGTGCGCAGGGGACTGAAGCTTTCTTT.

The rearrangement joins TRBV27 to TRBJ1-1; D remains unclear. Germline CDR1 and CDR2: MNHEY and SMNVEV (reference sequence). Deletions cut 1 base from V and 1 base from J, with 4 bases between. The CDR3 contains 13 residues. The CDR3 DNA reads TGTGCCAGCAGTTTATATCAGAACACTGAAGCTTTCTTT. Encoded protein: CASSLYQNTEAFF.

CDR3 coding DNA: TGCGCCAGCAGCTTGGGACAGGGGGCCTACAATGAGCAGTTCTTC. This codes for CASSLGQGAYNEQFF. The J gene is TRBJ2-1, the V gene TRBV5-1; the match to TRBD1 covers 9 bases. Trimming at V came to 0 bases and at J to 2 bases, leaving 0 bases not matched to a gene. The CDR3 has 15 residues. From germline, CDR1 is SGHRS and CDR2 YFSETQ.

This sequence joins TRBV19 and TRBJ1-1; D remains ambiguous. This CDR3 is built from 13 residues. V lost 5 bases and J lost 6, with 13 bases in between. The germline V gene encodes CDR1 LNHDA and CDR2 SQIVND (reference sequence). The CDR3 here is CASSSMGAAEAFF. CDR3 coding DNA: TGTGCCAGTAGTTCAATGGGCGCCGCTGAAGCTTTCTTT.

This clone was recorded a few times. The chain is built from TRBV29-1 and TRBJ2-7, with TRBD1 matching over 9 bases. Per the germline V gene, CDR1 is SQVTM and CDR2 is ANQGSEA. CDR3 length: 14 amino acids. J lost 3 bases, V lost 4 bases, and 7 bases had no gene match. The CDR3 protein is CSVGSDRGFYEQYF. For the CDR3, the DNA is TGCAGCGTTGGCAGCGACAGGGGGTTCTACGAGCAGTACTTC.

The chain couples TRBV6-1 to TRBJ2-7; 8 nucleotides line up with TRBD1. CDR1 and CDR2 from the germline V gene are MNHNS and SASEGT. The CDR3 length is 15 residues. J gave up 6 bases and V 3 bases, and 10 bases lay outside the gene matches. The CDR3 is CASSDNTGGIVEQYF. The CDR3 coding sequence is TGTGCCAGCAGTGATAACACAGGGGGGATCGTCGAGCAGTACTTC.

J is TRBJ2-1 and V is TRBV30, with a tentative D call TRBD1 (6 bases). Germline lookup yields CDR1 GTSNPN and CDR2 SVGIG (reference sequence). The germline V and J ends were trimmed by 3 bases and 1 base, with 19 bases remaining between them. The CDR3 has 17 residues. As DNA, the CDR3 is TGTGCCTGGAGCGATAACTCAGGGGAATGGTCCTACAATGAGCAGTTCTTC. Translating it yields CAWSDNSGEWSYNEQFF. The full variable domain, with the rest looked up from reference TRBV30 and TRBJ2-1, is SQTIHQWPATLVQPVGSPLSLECTVEGTSNPNLYWYRQAAGRGLQLLFYSVGIGQISSEVPQNLSASRPQDRQFILSSKKLLLSDSGFYLCAWSDNSGEWSYNEQFFGPGTRLTVL.

This chain uses TRBV5-1 with TRBJ2-7, with TRBD2 as a possible D gene (5 bases). From germline, CDR1 is SGHRS and CDR2 YFSETQ. The CDR3 loop spans 14 amino acids. V was cut by 4 bases and J by 0 bases, with 11 bases left in between. The CDR3 spells CASSVRENSYEQYF. CDR3 nucleotides: TGCGCCAGCAGCGTCCGGGAAAACTCCTACGAGCAGTACTTC.

The chain carries TRBV9 and TRBJ1-1; D remains unclear. The V end lost 1 base, the J end lost 0 bases, and 13 bases lay between the germline ends. This CDR3 has 16 residues. Germline values: CDR1 SGDLS, CDR2 YYNGEE. Here the CDR3 reads CASSVHSASMNTEAFF. In nucleotides, the CDR3 is TGTGCCAGCAGCGTACACTCAGCTAGTATGAACACTGAAGCTTTCTTT.

This clone is a singleton in its sample. This chain links TRBV5-1 with TRBJ2-5, with 7 bases that match TRBD2. The V gene end was trimmed by 0 bases and the J gene end by 5 bases; junction bases not matched to a gene: 4. Per germline, CDR1 SGHRS and CDR2 YFSETQ. There are 14 residues in the CDR3. CDR3 in amino acids: CASSLGGGKETQYF. The CDR3 DNA sequence: TGCGCCAGCAGCTTGGGGGGGGGAAAGGAGACCCAGTACTTC.

The V call is TRBV7-9, the J call TRBJ2-7; 8 nucleotides agree with TRBD1. The CDR3 totals 14 residues. Germline CDR1 SEHNR, CDR2 FQNEAQ (reference sequence). The ends lost 1 base at V and 3 bases at J; junction bases unmatched: 2. CDR3 loop: CASSLVGQGYEQYF. In DNA form, the CDR3 reads TGTGCCAGCAGCTTAGTCGGACAGGGCTACGAGCAGTACTTC.

In this sample, this clone turned up a few times. The J gene is TRBJ2-7, the V gene TRBV25-1; TRBD1 aligns across 12 bases. Germline V gene data show CDR1 as MGHDK and CDR2 as SYGVNS. The J segment lost 4 bases and the V segment lost 4 bases, leaving 5 bases of the junction unmatched. CDR3 length: 15 amino acids. CDR3 amino acids: CASSGDRGRRYEQYF. In DNA form, the CDR3 reads TGTGCCAGCAGTGGGGACAGGGGGCGTCGTTACGAGCAGTACTTC.

The rearrangement uses TRBV2 and TRBJ2-2; D may be TRBD2 (8 bases). V was pared by 2 bases and J by 3 bases, with 13 bases between. This CDR3 is built from 16 residues. Per germline, CDR1 SNHLY and CDR2 FYNNEI. CDR3 nucleotides: TGTGCCAGCAGTGAAAGGGGGCGGGAGGACACCGGGGAGCTGTTTTTT. It translates to CASSERGREDTGELFF.

This rearrangement joins TRBV5-1 to TRBJ1-6; TRBD1 aligns across 7 bases. The germline gives CDR1 SGHRS, CDR2 YFSETQ. The J segment lost 8 bases and the V segment lost 4 bases, leaving 9 bases of the junction unmatched. This CDR3 is 15 amino acids long. For the CDR3, the DNA is TGCGCCAGCAGCAAATCACAGGGGATACATTCACCCCTCCACTTT. This sequence encodes CASSKSQGIHSPLHF.

The J gene is TRBJ1-2, the V gene TRBV29-1; a possible D gene is TRBD1 (5 bases). CDR1 is SQVTM, CDR2 ANQGSEA, per germline. The V gene lost 7 bases and the J gene lost 7 bases, with 13 bases spanning the gap. The CDR3 runs 11 residues. The CDR3 region is CSAPSTAGYTF. CDR3 bases: TGCAGCGCCCCCTCGACAGCTGGCTACACCTTC.

The chain uses TRBV30 and TRBJ2-5; no clear D. V was cut by 0 bases and J by 2 bases, with 10 bases left in between. This CDR3 is 14 amino acids long. Germline CDR1 reads GTSNPN; CDR2 reads SVGIG (reference sequence). DNA of the CDR3: TGTGCCTGGAGTGTGCTAGAGGCTCAAGAGACCCAGTACTTC. This translates into CAWSVLEAQETQYF.

This clone appeared a single time. The chain combines TRBV28 with TRBJ1-5; D possibly corresponds to TRBD1 (5 bases). CDR1 is MDHEN and CDR2 is SYDVKM in the germline V gene. The CDR3 is made up of 15 amino acids. Deletions cut 2 bases from V and 1 base from J, with 9 bases between. CDR3 nucleotide sequence: TGTGCCAGCAGTTTAGCACAGGCAAGCAATCAGCCCCAGCATTTT. Amino acids: CASSLAQASNQPQHF.

V usage is TRBV18 and J usage is TRBJ1-1; a weak D match, TRBD1 (6 bases). CDR3 length: 13 amino acids. Looked up from germline, CDR1 is KGHSH and CDR2 is LQKENI. With 6 bases removed from V and 7 bases from J, the gap between germline ends came to 15 bases. CDR3 region: CASSYYRDDEAFF. In DNA, the CDR3 is TGTGCCAGCTCCTACTACAGGGACGATGAAGCTTTCTTT.

The V gene is TRBV29-1, the J gene TRBJ1-5; 9 bases are a match to TRBD1. The germline CDR1 and CDR2 sequences are SQVTM and ANQGSEA. V lost 6 bases to trimming and J lost 1 base; unmatched junction nucleotides: 1. This CDR3 is 13 amino acids long. The CDR3 region has the DNA TGCAGCGTCGGACAGGGGAGCAATCAGCCCCAGCATTTT. It encodes CSVGQGSNQPQHF.

This rearrangement joins TRBV2 to TRBJ2-3, with 7 bases identical to TRBD1. Germline CDR1 SNHLY, CDR2 FYNNEI. The CDR3 contains 16 residues. V shed 4 bases, J shed 0 bases, and the junction held 7 bases outside the gene matches. The CDR3 sequence is CASSVDRAISTDTQYF. In DNA form, the CDR3 reads TGTGCCAGCAGTGTCGACAGGGCCATTAGCACAGATACGCAGTATTTT.

This chain links TRBV29-1 with TRBJ2-3, with 7 bases identical to TRBD2. Losses at the gene ends were 0 bases for V and 4 bases for J; bases not matched to a gene: 4. CDR3 length equals 14 residues. Germline-derived CDR1 and CDR2 are SQVTM and ANQGSEA. The CDR3 is CSVEEGGSPDTQYF. CDR3 coding DNA: TGCAGCGTTGAAGAGGGAGGGAGCCCAGATACGCAGTATTTT.

The J gene is TRBJ2-7, the V gene TRBV12-5; tentative D call: TRBD1 (6 bases). Trimming took off 6 bases at V and 4 bases at J, with 16 bases between the two ends. The CDR3 contains 14 residues. Per the germline V gene, CDR1 is LGHNT and CDR2 is FRNRAP. The CDR3 bases are TGTGCTAGTGGCCGGGACAACCGGGATTACGAGCAGTACTTC. Translated, it gives CASGRDNRDYEQYF. Using reference TRBV12-5 and TRBJ2-7 for the parts outside the CDR3, the full variable domain is DARVTQTPRHKVTEMGQEVTMRCQPILGHNTVFWYRQTMMQGLELLAYFRNRAPLDDSGMPKDRFSAEMPDATLATLKIQPSEPRDSAVYFCASGRDNRDYEQYFGPGTRLTVT.

This clone appeared a few times. The chain employs TRBV2 and TRBJ1-1, with a weak D call TRBD1 (6 bases). V lost 6 bases and J 3 bases, leaving 14 bases between the germline ends. This CDR3 has 14 amino acids. Germline CDR1 and CDR2: SNHLY and FYNNEI. As DNA, the CDR3 is TGTGCCAGCAGAACAGGGTGGGGATACACTGAAGCTTTCTTT. Protein product: CASRTGWGYTEAFF.

V usage is TRBV6-1 and J usage is TRBJ1-1, with 9 nucleotides matching TRBD1. The V and J ends lost 7 bases and 4 bases, in that order; junction bases with no gene match: 10. Germline-derived CDR1 and CDR2 are MNHNS and SASEGT. The CDR3 sequence is 15 residues long. CDR3 amino acids: CASIRPSGQGTEAFF. In DNA, the CDR3 is TGTGCCAGCATCCGCCCCTCGGGACAGGGCACTGAAGCTTTCTTT.

A few counts support this clone. The CDR3 coding sequence is TGTGCCAGCAGTTTACTAGCGGGACCCTACGAGCAGTACTTC. The encoded protein is CASSLLAGPYEQYF. V and J are TRBV6-5 and TRBJ2-7; 10 bases agree with TRBD2. CDR1 and CDR2 (germline): MNHEY, SVGAGI. The V gene end was trimmed by 4 bases and the J gene end by 2 bases; junction bases not matched to a gene: 2. The CDR3 length is 14 residues.

The J gene is TRBJ1-5, the V gene TRBV7-9, with D perhaps TRBD1 (5 bases). CDR1 and CDR2 (germline): SEHNR, FQNEAQ (reference sequence). This CDR3 has 16 amino acids. Trimming took off 4 bases at V and 1 base at J, with 14 bases between the two ends. The CDR3 reads CASSSEAGVSNQPQHF. The CDR3 region has the DNA TGTGCCAGCAGCTCTGAGGCGGGGGTAAGCAATCAGCCCCAGCATTTT.

The chain couples TRBV5-8 to TRBJ1-2; 8 bases align to TRBD1. V lost 4 bases, J lost 8 bases, and 10 bases stayed unmatched. In germline, CDR1 is SGHTS, CDR2 YDEGEE. The CDR3 runs 14 residues. The CDR3 region is CASSPIWTGNGYTF. CDR3 bases: TGTGCCAGCAGCCCTATTTGGACAGGGAACGGCTACACCTTC.

V usage is TRBV2 and J usage is TRBJ2-3; possibly TRBD1 for D (5 bases). The length of the CDR3 is 13 residues. Germline V lookup: CDR1 SNHLY, CDR2 FYNNEI. V was trimmed by 4 bases and J by 1 base, leaving 6 bases between them. The CDR3 spells CASSVGGTDTQYF. DNA for the CDR3: TGTGCCAGCAGTGTAGGGGGCACAGATACGCAGTATTTT. The complete variable domain, with remaining parts taken from reference TRBV2 and TRBJ2-3, reads EPEVTQTPSHQVTQMGQEVILRCVPISNHLYFYWYRQILGQKVEFLVSFYNNEISEKSEIFDDQFSVERPDGSNFTLKIRSTKLEDSAMYFCASSVGGTDTQYFGPGTRLTVL.